The 17 T cell receptor beta chains below were found in one sample sequenced in a study of CD8 T cells in ankylosing spondylitis. One entry per CDR3 protein results from TCRdb running MiXCR on the 5' RACE reads. The table lists under 300,000 distinct CDR3 sequences, 18% of them singletons, with around 32% in the top ten. The sequenced material came from blood, either unsorted or a sorted T cell fraction (not recorded which). The receptor set was obtained from a male donor with ankylosing spondylitis or in good health (not recorded which).

This sequence joins TRBV19 and TRBJ1-1, with D perhaps matching TRBD1 (5 bases). V was trimmed by 7 bases and J by 4 bases, leaving 13 bases between them. This CDR3 has 13 amino acids. Germline V CDR1 and CDR2: LNHDA, SQIVND (reference sequence). Here the CDR3 reads CASKWAQGTEAFF. The CDR3 nucleotides are TGTGCCAGTAAATGGGCGCAGGGCACTGAAGCTTTCTTT.

V gene TRBV7-2 combines with J gene TRBJ2-5; maybe TRBD2 (6 bases). Trimming removed 1 base from V and 7 bases from J, with 16 bases in between. Germline V gene sequence: CDR1 SGHTA, CDR2 FQGNSA. The CDR3 loop spans 15 amino acids. The CDR3 nucleotides read TGTGCCAGCAGCTTAGTGGTTTCGGAGGGGCGGACCCAGTACTTC. It yields the protein CASSLVVSEGRTQYF.

The table lists this clonotype with a few counts. The gene calls are TRBV6-1 and TRBJ1-6; no clear D gene. The germline CDR1 and CDR2 sequences are MNHNS and SASEGT. V lost 1 base and J lost 1, with 8 bases in between. This CDR3 region has 16 residues. The CDR3 is CASSEVVTSYNSPLHF. The CDR3 nucleotides read TGTGCCAGCAGTGAAGTAGTGACATCCTATAATTCACCCCTCCACTTT.

This clonotype was seen a handful of times. V and J are TRBV20-1 and TRBJ2-1, with D perhaps matching TRBD2 (6 bases). V was clipped by 0 bases and J by 6 bases, with 18 bases between them. Germline V gene lookup returns CDR1 DFQATT and CDR2 SNEGSKA (reference sequence). This CDR3 has 16 amino acids. CDR3 sequence: CSARDSDPGGGNEQFF. CDR3 nucleotides: TGCAGTGCTAGAGATTCCGACCCCGGGGGAGGCAATGAGCAGTTCTTC.

This clonotype was observed a few times. The chain joins TRBV20-1 to TRBJ2-2; D remains ambiguous. V lost 0 bases and J lost 2, with 4 bases in between. The CDR3 has 13 amino acids. Germline loops: CDR1 DFQATT, CDR2 SNEGSKA (reference sequence). The CDR3, as DNA: TGCAGTGCTAGAGAGGGTAACACCGGGGAGCTGTTTTTT. It is translated as CSAREGNTGELFF.

This clonotype was recorded once. The chain couples TRBV7-2 to TRBJ2-7; TRBD1 might be the D (5 bases). V was clipped by 5 bases and J by 4 bases, with 15 bases between them. The CDR3 has 14 amino acids. The germline V gene encodes CDR1 SGHTA and CDR2 FQGNSA. The CDR3 DNA is TGTGCCAGCAGCCCCGTTAGGGGTGGGTACGAGCAGTACTTC. Translated: CASSPVRGGYEQYF.

This rearrangement joins TRBV3-1 to TRBJ2-7, with D uncertain. Germline V gives CDR1 LGHDT, CDR2 YNNKEL (reference sequence). The CDR3 totals 13 residues. Trimming shortened V by 4 bases and J by 0 bases, and 7 bases separated the two germline ends. The CDR3 is CASSRSDSYEQYF. The CDR3 DNA reads as TGTGCCAGCAGCCGATCAGACTCCTACGAGCAGTACTTC.

This clonotype was counted many times. V gene TRBV12-3 or TRBV12-4 combines with J gene TRBJ1-1; the D is unclear. This CDR3 has 13 amino acids. With 3 bases removed from V and 4 bases from J, the gap between germline ends came to 9 bases. The CDR3 DNA is TGTGCCAGCAGTTTTGGAGGGCCCACTGAAGCTTTCTTT. This gives the protein CASSFGGPTEAFF.

Only a few counts were recorded for this clonotype. The J gene is TRBJ1-2, the V gene TRBV13; D is unresolved. CDR3 length: 13 amino acids. Germline V gives CDR1 PRHDT, CDR2 FYEKMQ (reference sequence). V was trimmed by 5 bases and J by 2 bases, leaving 9 bases between them. The CDR3 nucleotides read TGTGCCAGCAGCACCCATATCAACTATGGCTACACCTTC. It translates to CASSTHINYGYTF.

The rearrangement uses TRBV5-6 and TRBJ2-3, with D unclear. Trimming took 1 base from V and 2 from J, leaving 14 bases between them. There are 16 residues in the CDR3. From germline, CDR1 is SGHDT and CDR2 YYEEEE. In DNA, the CDR3 is TGTGCCAGCAGCTTGAGGGTGACAATTACCACAGATACGCAGTATTTT. Translation: CASSLRVTITTDTQYF.

The chain is built from TRBV12-3 or TRBV12-4 and TRBJ2-3, with D maybe TRBD1 (6 bases). This CDR3 spans 14 amino acids. Trimming took off 7 bases at V and 9 bases at J, with 20 bases between the two ends. CDR3 DNA: TGTGCCAGCACTAAGGGTGGCATTCAGGGGACGCAGTATTTT. This encodes CASTKGGIQGTQYF.

This clonotype was observed a few times. The chain recombines TRBV5-1 with TRBJ2-7, with 8 positions matching TRBD2. This CDR3 is built from 15 residues. V lost 4 bases, J lost 5 bases, and 11 bases stayed unmatched. Germline V CDR1 and CDR2: SGHRS, YFSETQ. CDR3 sequence (DNA): TGCGCCAGCAGCCTCAGCGGGAGCGGGTTCAACGAGCAGTACTTC. This gives the protein CASSLSGSGFNEQYF.

V gene TRBV4-2 combines with J gene TRBJ2-7, with 7 bases matching TRBD2. The CDR3 is 16 residues long. The germline gives CDR1 LGHNA, CDR2 YNFKEQ. V shed 8 bases and J 3 bases; nucleotides not matched to a gene: 16. The CDR3: CASGPDDGRPLYEQYF. CDR3 nucleotide sequence: TGTGCCAGCGGCCCGGACGACGGGAGGCCCCTCTACGAGCAGTACTTC.

This clonotype was picked up a small number of times. The V gene is TRBV4-1, the J gene TRBJ1-1; the D gene is possibly TRBD1 (6 bases). V lost 3 bases, J lost 1 base, and 18 bases lay in between. Germline CDR1 is MGHRA and CDR2 is YSYEKL. This CDR3 comprises 17 residues. The CDR3 DNA follows: TGCGCCAGCAGCCAGTCATCTAGGGGGGCGGCGAACACTGAAGCTTTCTTT. It specifies CASSQSSRGAANTEAFF.

This chain links TRBV4-1 with TRBJ2-3; D gene ambiguous. Per germline, CDR1 MGHRA and CDR2 YSYEKL. V shed 0 bases and J shed 2 bases, with 18 bases lying between them. This CDR3 comprises 18 residues. CDR3 loop: CASSQDFSLVPTTDTQYF. Here the CDR3 DNA reads TGCGCCAGCAGCCAAGATTTCTCCCTGGTCCCCACCACAGATACGCAGTATTTT.

The sample holds a few counts of this clonotype. The chain joins TRBV6-1 to TRBJ2-1; 7 nucleotides agree with TRBD1. This CDR3 is built from 13 residues. The germline CDR1 and CDR2 sequences are MNHNS and SASEGT. Germline trimming cut 6 bases from V and 6 bases from J; bases unmatched to any gene: 5. The DNA for the CDR3 is TGTGCCAGCAGCGCGACAGGGTTCAATGAGCAGTTCTTC. Translating gives CASSATGFNEQFF.

This clonotype was counted a few times. V and J are TRBV29-1 and TRBJ1-1; the match to TRBD1 covers 9 bases. This CDR3 is built from 13 residues. Germline values: CDR1 SQVTM, CDR2 ANQGSEA. V was clipped by 6 bases and J by 4 bases; unmatched bases: 6. CDR3 in amino acids: CSVLDRGGTEAFF. In nucleotides, the CDR3 is TGCAGCGTGTTAGACAGGGGGGGCACTGAAGCTTTCTTT.